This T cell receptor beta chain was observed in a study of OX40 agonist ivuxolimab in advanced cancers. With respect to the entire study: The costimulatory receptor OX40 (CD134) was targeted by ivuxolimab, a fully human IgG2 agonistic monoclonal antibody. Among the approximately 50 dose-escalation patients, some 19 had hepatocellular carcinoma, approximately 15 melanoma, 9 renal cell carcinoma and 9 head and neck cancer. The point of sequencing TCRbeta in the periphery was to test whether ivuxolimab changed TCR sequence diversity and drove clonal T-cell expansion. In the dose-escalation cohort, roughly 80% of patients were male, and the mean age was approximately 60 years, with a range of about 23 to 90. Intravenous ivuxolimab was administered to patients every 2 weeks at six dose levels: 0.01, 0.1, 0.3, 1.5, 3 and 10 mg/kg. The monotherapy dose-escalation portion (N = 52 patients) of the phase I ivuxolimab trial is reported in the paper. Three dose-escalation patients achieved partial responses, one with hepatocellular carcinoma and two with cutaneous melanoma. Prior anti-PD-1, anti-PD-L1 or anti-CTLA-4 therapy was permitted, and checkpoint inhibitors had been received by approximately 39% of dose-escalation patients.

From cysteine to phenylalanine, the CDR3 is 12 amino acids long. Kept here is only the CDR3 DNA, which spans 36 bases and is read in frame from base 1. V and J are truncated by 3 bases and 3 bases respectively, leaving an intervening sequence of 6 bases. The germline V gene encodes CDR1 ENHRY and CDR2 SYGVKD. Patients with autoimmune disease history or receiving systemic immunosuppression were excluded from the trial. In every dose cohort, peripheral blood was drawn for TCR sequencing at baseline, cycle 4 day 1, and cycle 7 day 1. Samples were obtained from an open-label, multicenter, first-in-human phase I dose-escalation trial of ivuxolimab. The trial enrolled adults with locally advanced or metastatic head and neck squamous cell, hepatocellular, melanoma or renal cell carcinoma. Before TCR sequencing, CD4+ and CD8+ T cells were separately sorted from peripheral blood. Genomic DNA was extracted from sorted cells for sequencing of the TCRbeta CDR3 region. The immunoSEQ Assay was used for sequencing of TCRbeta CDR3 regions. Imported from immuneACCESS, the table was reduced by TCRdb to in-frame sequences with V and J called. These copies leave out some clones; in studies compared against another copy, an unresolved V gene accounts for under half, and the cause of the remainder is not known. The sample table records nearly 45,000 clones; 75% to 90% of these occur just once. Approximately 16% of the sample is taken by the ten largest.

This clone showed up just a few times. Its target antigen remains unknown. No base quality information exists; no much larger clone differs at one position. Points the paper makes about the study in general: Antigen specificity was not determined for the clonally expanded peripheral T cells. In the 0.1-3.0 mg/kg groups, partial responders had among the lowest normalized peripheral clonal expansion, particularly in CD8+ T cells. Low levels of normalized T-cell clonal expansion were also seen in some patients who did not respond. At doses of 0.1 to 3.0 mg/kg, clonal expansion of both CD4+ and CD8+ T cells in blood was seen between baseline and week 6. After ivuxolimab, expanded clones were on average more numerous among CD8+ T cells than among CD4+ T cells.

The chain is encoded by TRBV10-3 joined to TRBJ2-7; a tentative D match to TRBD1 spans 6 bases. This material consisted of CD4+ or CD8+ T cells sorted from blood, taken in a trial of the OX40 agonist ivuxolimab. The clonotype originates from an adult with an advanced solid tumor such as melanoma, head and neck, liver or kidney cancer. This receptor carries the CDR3 CAISDRGYEQYF. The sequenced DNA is TGTGCCATCAGTGACAGGGGCTACGAGCAGTACTTC.